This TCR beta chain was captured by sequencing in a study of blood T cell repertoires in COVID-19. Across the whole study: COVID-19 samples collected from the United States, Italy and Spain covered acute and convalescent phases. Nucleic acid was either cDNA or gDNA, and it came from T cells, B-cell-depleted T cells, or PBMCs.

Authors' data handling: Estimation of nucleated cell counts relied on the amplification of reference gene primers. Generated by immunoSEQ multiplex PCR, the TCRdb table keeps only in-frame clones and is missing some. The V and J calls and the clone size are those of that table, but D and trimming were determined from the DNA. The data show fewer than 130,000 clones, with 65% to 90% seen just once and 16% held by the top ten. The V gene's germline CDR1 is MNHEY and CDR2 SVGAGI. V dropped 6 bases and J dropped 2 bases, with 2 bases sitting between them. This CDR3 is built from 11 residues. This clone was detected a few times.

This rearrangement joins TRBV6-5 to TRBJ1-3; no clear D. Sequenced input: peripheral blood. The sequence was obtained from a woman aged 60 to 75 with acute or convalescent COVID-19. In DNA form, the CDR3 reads TGTGCCAGCAGCACTGGAAACACCATATATTTT. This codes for CASSTGNTIYF.